The clone carrying this T cell receptor (beta chain) appeared a single time. The data were taken from a study of blood T cells in healthy people across ages. Alongside a J-beta primer mix, a sample-barcoded 5' primer served in a second PCR lasting roughly 7 to 12 cycles. TCRdb analysed the 5' RACE reads with MiXCR anew, one entry per CDR3 protein. The table lists 900,000 to 950,000 distinct CDR3 sequences, about 28% of them singletons. Germline trimming cut 2 bases from V and 5 bases from J; bases unmatched to any gene: 6. There are 14 residues in the CDR3. CDR1 and CDR2 (germline): SQVTM, ANQGSEA. These sequences were also reported in another study, on T cells of mothers and their children. From that report: Each child gave a few million TCR beta CDR3 reads (each mother, over 8.5 million).

V is TRBV29-1 and J is TRBJ1-1; 9 nucleotides match TRBD1. This receptor was taken from a woman in her 40s in good health. The sequencing input was blood. Written as DNA, the CDR3 is TGCAGCGTTGAACCGCGACAGGGGGGGACTGAAGCTTTCTTT. This codes for CSVEPRQGGTEAFF.